This T cell receptor (beta chain) was profiled in a study of tumor-infiltrating lymphocytes in primary liver carcinoma. Worth noting for this clonotype: Since a much larger clone is just one base distant, this may be a read error.

The CDR3 length is 14 residues. The germline CDR1 and CDR2 sequences are SEHNR and FQNEAQ (reference sequence). The study co-extracted DNA and RNA from 20-30 mg of unsorted bulk tissue. Synthesis of TCR beta cDNA was carried out from 500 ng total RNA with a constant-region primer. Three nested multiplex PCR rounds, a slightly modified ARM-PCR method, built the TCR beta libraries. Investigators reported that the first two PCR rounds, at 10 cycles each, used TRBV1-TRBV30 forward primers with a C-beta reverse primer. TCRdb processed the multiplex PCR reads anew with MiXCR; each CDR3 protein has one entry. The sample includes about 74,000 distinct CDR3 sequences, about 72% of them seen just once.

The receptor was isolated from a man aged 35 to 55 with primary liver carcinoma and hepatitis B virus infection. Input material: liver tumor tissue from sampling region 4. The subset: tumor region T4, right-lateral pole. V and J are TRBV7-9 and TRBJ2-1; D remains ambiguous. The CDR3 DNA reads TGTGCCAGCAGCCCGATCGGCTCCTACAATGAGCAGTCCTTC. This encodes CASSPIGSYNEQSF.